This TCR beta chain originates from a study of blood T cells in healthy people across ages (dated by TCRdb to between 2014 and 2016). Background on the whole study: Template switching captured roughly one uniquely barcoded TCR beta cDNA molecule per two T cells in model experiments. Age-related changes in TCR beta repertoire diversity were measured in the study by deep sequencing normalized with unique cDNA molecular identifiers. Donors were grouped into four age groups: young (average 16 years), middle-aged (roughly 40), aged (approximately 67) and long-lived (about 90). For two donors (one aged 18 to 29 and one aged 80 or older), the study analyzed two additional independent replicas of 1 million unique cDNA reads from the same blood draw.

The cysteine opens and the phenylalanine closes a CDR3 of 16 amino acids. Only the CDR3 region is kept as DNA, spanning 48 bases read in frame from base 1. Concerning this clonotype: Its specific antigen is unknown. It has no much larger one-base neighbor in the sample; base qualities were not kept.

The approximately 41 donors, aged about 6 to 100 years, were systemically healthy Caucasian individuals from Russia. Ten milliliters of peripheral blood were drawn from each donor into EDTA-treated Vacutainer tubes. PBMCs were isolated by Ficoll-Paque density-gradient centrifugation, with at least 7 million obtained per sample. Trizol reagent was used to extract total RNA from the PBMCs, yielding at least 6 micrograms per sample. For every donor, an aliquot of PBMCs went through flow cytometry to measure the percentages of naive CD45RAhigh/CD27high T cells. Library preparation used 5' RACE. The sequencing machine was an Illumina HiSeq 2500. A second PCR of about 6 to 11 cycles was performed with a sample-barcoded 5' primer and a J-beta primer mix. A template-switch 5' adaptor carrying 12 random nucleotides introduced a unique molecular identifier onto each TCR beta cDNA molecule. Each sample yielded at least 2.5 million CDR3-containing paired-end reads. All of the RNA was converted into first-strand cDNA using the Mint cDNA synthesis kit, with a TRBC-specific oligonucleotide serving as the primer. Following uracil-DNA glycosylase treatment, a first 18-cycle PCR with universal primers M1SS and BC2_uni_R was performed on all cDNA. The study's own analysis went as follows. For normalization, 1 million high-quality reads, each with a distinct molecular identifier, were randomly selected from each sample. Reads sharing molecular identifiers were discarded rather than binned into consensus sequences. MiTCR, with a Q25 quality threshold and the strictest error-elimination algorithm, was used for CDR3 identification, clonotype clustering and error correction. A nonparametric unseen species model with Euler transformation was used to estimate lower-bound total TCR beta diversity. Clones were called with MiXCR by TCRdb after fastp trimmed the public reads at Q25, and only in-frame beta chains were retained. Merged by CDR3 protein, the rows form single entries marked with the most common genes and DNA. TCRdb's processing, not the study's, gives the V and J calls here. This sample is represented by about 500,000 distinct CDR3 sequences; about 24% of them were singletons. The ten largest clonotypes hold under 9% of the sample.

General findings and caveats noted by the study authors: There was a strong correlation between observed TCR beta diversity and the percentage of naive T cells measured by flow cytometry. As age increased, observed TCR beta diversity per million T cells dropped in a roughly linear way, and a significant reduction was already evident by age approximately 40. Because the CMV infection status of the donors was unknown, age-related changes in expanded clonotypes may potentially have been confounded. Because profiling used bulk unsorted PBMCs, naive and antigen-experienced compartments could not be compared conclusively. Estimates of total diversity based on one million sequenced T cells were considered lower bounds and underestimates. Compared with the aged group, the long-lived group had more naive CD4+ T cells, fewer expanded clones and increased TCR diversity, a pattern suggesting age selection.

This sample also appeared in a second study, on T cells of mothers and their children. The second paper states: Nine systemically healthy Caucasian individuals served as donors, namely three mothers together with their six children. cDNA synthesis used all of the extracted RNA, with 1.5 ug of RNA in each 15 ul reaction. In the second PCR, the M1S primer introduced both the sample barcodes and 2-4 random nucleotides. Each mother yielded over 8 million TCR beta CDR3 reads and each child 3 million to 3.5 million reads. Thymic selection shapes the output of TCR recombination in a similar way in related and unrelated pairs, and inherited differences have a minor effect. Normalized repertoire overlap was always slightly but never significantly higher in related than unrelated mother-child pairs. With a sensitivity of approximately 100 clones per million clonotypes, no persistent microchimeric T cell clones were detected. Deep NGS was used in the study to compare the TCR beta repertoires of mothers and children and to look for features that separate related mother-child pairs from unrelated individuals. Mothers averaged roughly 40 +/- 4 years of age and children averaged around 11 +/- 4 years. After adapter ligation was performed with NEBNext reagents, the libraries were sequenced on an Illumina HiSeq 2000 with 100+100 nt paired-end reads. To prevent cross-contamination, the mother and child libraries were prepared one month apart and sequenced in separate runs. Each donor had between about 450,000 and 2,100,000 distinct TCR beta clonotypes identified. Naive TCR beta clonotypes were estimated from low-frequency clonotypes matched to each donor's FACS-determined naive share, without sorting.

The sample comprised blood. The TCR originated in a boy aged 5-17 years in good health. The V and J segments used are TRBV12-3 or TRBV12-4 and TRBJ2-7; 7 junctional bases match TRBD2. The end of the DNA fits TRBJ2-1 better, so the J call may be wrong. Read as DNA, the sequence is TGTGCCAGCAGTCCCCGGGGTCTAGCGGCGAAGTATGAGCAGTTCTTC. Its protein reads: CASSPRGLAAKYEQFF.